This is a list of T cell receptor beta chains from one sample in a study of identical twins. TCRdb used MiXCR to reprocess the 5' RACE reads, holding one entry per CDR3 protein. Of some 300,000 distinct CDR3 sequences detected, more than 9% appear once; the ten largest clones hold around 7.2%. These sequences were also reported in another study, on yellow fever vaccine responses in identical twins.

Sequenced material: CD8+ T cells sorted from blood. The receptor source for this set is a woman aged 18-29 years in good health. The CDR3 runs from the conserved cysteine through the conserved F or W.

j_gene,v_gene,CDR3aa
TRBJ2-5,TRBV11-2,CASSLNARASGFSRETQYF
TRBJ1-6,TRBV28,CASSFRTISSYNSPLHF
TRBJ1-6,TRBV4-1,CASSQSGSGSPLHF
TRBJ1-5,TRBV12-3/TRBV12-4,CASSLLSDQPQHF
TRBJ2-1,TRBV11-2,CASSRLNDEQFF
TRBJ2-1,TRBV5-1,CASIFEGAYNEQFF
TRBJ1-4,TRBV3-1,CASSQARWEKLFF
TRBJ1-2,TRBV2,CASSESSGHNYGYTF
TRBJ2-1,TRBV28,CASSTTGKREYNEQFF
TRBJ2-1,TRBV20-1,CSATSGSNYNEQFF
TRBJ1-2,TRBV12-3/TRBV12-4,CASSSRQYPGYTF
TRBJ2-7,TRBV3-1,CASSQATGVWYEQYF
TRBJ2-1,TRBV3-1,CASSQGGGPFYNEQFF
TRBJ2-3,TRBV2,CASSRTGGVADTQYF
TRBJ2-5,TRBV5-8,CASSETSGRETQYF
TRBJ2-7,TRBV19,CASSRLPGAYEQYF
TRBJ2-1,TRBV5-1,CASSMTSGGHNEQFF
TRBJ1-1,TRBV7-6,CASSPRGLENTEAFF
TRBJ1-2,TRBV18,CASSPEGAPHGYTF
TRBJ2-2,TRBV10-3,CAISEKLGPGELFF
TRBJ2-3,TRBV2,CASSELDHRTDTQYF
TRBJ2-7,TRBV5-1,CASSPSGKNSYEQYF
TRBJ2-5,TRBV28,CASSFYVTATQETQYF
TRBJ2-1,TRBV9,CASSSPLAGGPREQFF
TRBJ1-5,TRBV12-3/TRBV12-4,CASSYRDTNQPQHF
TRBJ2-7,TRBV7-9,CASSPSGQGRPYEQYF
TRBJ2-3,TRBV4-1,CASSQGFQGNRGSTDTQYF
TRBJ2-1,TRBV6-1,CASSDWVSGDSYNEQFF
TRBJ2-5,TRBV28,CASRHRDSKETQYF
TRBJ2-2,TRBV28,CASSLGPRIISLTGELFF
TRBJ2-3,TRBV7-9,CASVPGELSTDTQYF
TRBJ2-5,TRBV4-1,CASSPMGGTQYF
TRBJ1-1,TRBV7-9,CASSFGNDRVAFF